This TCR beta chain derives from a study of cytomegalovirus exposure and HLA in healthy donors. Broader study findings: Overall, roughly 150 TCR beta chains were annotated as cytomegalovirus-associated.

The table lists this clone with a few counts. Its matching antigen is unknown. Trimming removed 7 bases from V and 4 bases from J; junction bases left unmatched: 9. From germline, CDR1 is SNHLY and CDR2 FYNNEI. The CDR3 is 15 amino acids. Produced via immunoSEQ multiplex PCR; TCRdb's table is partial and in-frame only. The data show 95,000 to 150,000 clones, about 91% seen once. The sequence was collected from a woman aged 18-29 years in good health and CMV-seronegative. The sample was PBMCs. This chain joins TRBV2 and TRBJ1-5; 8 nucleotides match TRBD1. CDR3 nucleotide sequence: TGTGCCAGCACCCTCGGACAGGGAGCAAATCAGCCCCAGCATTTT. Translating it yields CASTLGQGANQPQHF.